These T cell receptor beta chains were read from a single sample in a study of blood T cell repertoires in COVID-19. The protocol was immunoSEQ multiplex PCR, while the TCRdb copy is restricted to in-frame clones and leaves out a portion. The data hold some 270,000 clones, with more than 65% observed a single time. Material: peripheral blood. These receptors came from a person aged 70 to 79 with COVID-19, enrolled during active disease. CDR3s include the opening cysteine and the closing phenylalanine or tryptophan. A D gene is named only where the DNA matches it firmly. Clone size is not always given. Where it is, it says once, few, many or a class for expanded clones.

D	V	size	J	DNA	CDR3
TRBD1	TRBV7-2	.	TRBJ2-1	TGTGCCAGCAGCTCATCGGACAGGGACCTTGAGCAGTTCTTC	CASSSSDRDLEQFF
.	TRBV5-6	.	TRBJ2-7	TGTGCCAGCAGCTTTCGGCCCGCGGTTGGAGAGCCCTACGAGCAGTACTTC	CASSFRPAVGEPYEQYF
.	TRBV4-3	.	TRBJ1-2	TGCGCCAGCAGCCAAGACCCGGGTCGGACTGGCTATGGCTACACCTTC	CASSQDPGRTGYGYTF
.	TRBV20-1	.	TRBJ1-1	TGCAGTGCTAGTGTACAGGGCAGGACGAACACTGAAGCTTTCTTT	CSASVQGRTNTEAFF
.	TRBV6-5	.	TRBJ1-2	TGTGCCAGCACCCCAGGGTTAGGTGGCTACACCTTC	CASTPGLGGYTF
.	TRBV27	.	TRBJ2-1	TGTGCCAGCAGTTTCCTCGACACCTACAATGAGCAGTTCTTC	CASSFLDTYNEQFF
.	TRBV9	few	TRBJ1-1	TGTGCCAGCAGCGTTTCCTACTCGACTGAAGCTTTCTTT	CASSVSYSTEAFF
TRBD1	TRBV6-1	.	TRBJ1-1	TGTGCCAGCAGTGAAACTCAGGGGGGTGTCACTGAAGCTTTCTTT	CASSETQGGVTEAFF
.	TRBV28	.	TRBJ2-7	TGTGCCAGCAATCGGGGAGCTGGTTACGAGCAGTACTTC	CASNRGAGYEQYF
.	TRBV10-3	.	TRBJ1-5	TGTGCCGTCGGAGGCGATCAGCCCCAGCATTTT	CAVGGDQPQHF
.	TRBV9	.	TRBJ2-7	TGTGCCAGCAGCTTCCAGGCCCAGGGGGAGCAGTACTTC	CASSFQAQGEQYF
.	TRBV18	.	TRBJ1-1	TGTGCCAGCTCACAATCTGCAGTGAACACTGAAGCTTTCTTT	CASSQSAVNTEAFF
.	TRBV5-1	.	TRBJ2-1	TGCGCCAGCAGCTTGACGGGGTCGATTTACAATGAGCAGTTCTTC	CASSLTGSIYNEQFF
.	TRBV28	.	TRBJ2-4	TGTGCCAGCAGTTTCGTAACCGCAGGGAACAACATTCAGTACTTC	CASSFVTAGNNIQYF
.	TRBV14	.	TRBJ1-2	TGTGCCAGTTGGACAGCAAACTATGGCTACACCTTC	CASWTANYGYTF
TRBD1	TRBV28	.	TRBJ1-3	TGTGCCAGCAGCCCTACGGGACAGAGAAAAAGAAACACCATATATTTT	CASSPTGQRKRNTIYF
TRBD2	TRBV27	.	TRBJ2-3	TGTGCCACCTCGGCAGGGAGGGTAGATACGCAGTATTTT	CATSAGRVDTQYF
.	TRBV11-3	.	TRBJ1-1	TGTGCCAGCAGCTTACGGGGGAACACTGAAGCTTTCTTT	CASSLRGNTEAFF
TRBD1	TRBV19	.	TRBJ2-1	TGTGCCAGTAGTCACCACCGGGACAGGGGGCGAAATGAGCAGTTCTTC	CASSHHRDRGRNEQFF
.	TRBV7-2	.	TRBJ2-3	TGTGCCAGCAGCTTGGCTCAACGGGGGGATACGCAGTATTTT	CASSLAQRGDTQYF
TRBD1	TRBV6-1	.	TRBJ1-5	TGTGCCAGCAGTGAAGCCCGAGGGACAGGGCTTAATCAGCCCCAGCATTTT	CASSEARGTGLNQPQHF
.	TRBV23-1	.	TRBJ1-2	TGCGCCAGCAGTCAACGACAGGTTTCTGGTGGCTACACCTTC	CASSQRQVSGGYTF
.	TRBV20-1	.	TRBJ2-7	TGCAGTGCAGGGGACAACGAGCAGTACTTC	CSAGDNEQYF